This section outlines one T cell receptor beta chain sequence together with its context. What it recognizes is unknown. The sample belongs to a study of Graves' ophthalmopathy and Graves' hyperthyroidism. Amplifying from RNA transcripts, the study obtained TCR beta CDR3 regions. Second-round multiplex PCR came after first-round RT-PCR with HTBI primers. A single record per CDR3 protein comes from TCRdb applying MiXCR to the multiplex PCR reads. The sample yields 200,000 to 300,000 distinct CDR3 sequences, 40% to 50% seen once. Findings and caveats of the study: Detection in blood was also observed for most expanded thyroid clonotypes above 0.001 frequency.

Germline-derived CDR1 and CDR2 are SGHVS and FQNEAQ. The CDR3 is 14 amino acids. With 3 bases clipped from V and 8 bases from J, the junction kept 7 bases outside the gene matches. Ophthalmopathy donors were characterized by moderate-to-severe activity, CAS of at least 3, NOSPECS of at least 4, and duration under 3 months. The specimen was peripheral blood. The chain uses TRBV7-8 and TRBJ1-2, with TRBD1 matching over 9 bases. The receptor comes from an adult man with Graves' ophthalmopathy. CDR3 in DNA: TGTGCCAGCAGCTTGTACTGGACAGGGGAGGGCTACACCTTC. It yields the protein CASSLYWTGEGYTF.